The present T cell receptor beta chain was sequenced within a study of cytomegalovirus exposure and HLA in healthy donors. Each donor's status was that of a healthy bone marrow donor. Donors had nominal health at sampling but likely had unrecorded immune exposures. Overall study findings and caveats: In a later analysis, a missense DCLRE1C variant was linked to TCR beta V- and J-gene trimming.

V lost 6 bases and J 2 bases, leaving 23 bases between the germline ends. The CDR3 sequence is 16 residues long. CDR1 SQVTM and CDR2 ANQGSEA come from the germline V gene. PCR was performed using 60 Vbeta and 13 Jbeta primers. The repertoire was sequenced with immunoSEQ multiplex PCR; TCRdb's copy has only in-frame clones and lacks some. Its clone listing holds 200,000 to 250,000 clones. A word on this clone: Its cognate antigen is unknown.

The chain links TRBV29-1 to TRBJ2-7, with D maybe TRBD1 (6 bases). The sample comprised PBMCs. The clonotype was recovered from a woman in her twenties or thirties in good health and CMV-seropositive. CDR3 protein: CSVAQGARVGTYEQYF. The CDR3 DNA follows: TGCAGCGTCGCACAGGGAGCACGGGTGGGGACCTACGAGCAGTACTTC.